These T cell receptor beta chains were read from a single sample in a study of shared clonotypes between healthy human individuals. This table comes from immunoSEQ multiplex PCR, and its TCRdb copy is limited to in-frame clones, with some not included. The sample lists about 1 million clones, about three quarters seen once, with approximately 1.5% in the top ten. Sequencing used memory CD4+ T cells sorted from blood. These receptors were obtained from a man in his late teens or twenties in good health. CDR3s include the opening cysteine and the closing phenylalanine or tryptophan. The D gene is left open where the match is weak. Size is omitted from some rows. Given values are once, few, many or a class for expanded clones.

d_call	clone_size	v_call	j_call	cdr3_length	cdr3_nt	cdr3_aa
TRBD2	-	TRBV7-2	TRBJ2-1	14	TGTGCCAGCACGACTAGCGGAACCTACAATGAGCAGTTCTTC	CASTTSGTYNEQFF
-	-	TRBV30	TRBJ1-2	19	TGTGCCTGGAGTAGCTCCGGGCCTCGCACTCTCCTAGCTAACTATGGCTACACCTTC	CAWSSSGPRTLLANYGYTF
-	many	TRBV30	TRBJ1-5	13	TGTGCCTGGAGTGAGGCGGGAAATCAGCCCCAGCATTTT	CAWSEAGNQPQHF
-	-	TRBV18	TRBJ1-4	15	TGTGCCAGCTCACCAGAAAACCGACGGTGGGAAAAACTGTTTTTT	CASSPENRRWEKLFF
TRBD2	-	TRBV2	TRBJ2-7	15	TGTGCCAGCAGTGATCGGGGGAGGGCGTTTGGCGAGCAGTACTTC	CASSDRGRAFGEQYF
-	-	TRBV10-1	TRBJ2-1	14	TGCGCCAGCAGTGACCACCCTGTGGCGGGTGAGCAGTTCTTC	CASSDHPVAGEQFF
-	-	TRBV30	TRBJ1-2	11	TGTGCCTGGAGTGTGAGTTATGGCTACACCTTC	CAWSVSYGYTF
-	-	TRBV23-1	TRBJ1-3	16	TGCGCCAGCAGTCAGGGAACAGAGAACTCTGGAAACACCATATATTTT	CASSQGTENSGNTIYF
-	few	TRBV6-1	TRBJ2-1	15	TGTGCCAGCAGTGTAGAGGGGCAGGGTCACAATGAGCAGTTCTTC	CASSVEGQGHNEQFF
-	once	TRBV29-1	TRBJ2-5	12	TGCAGCGCCGCAACGAAAGAAGAGACCCAGTACTTC	CSAATKEETQYF
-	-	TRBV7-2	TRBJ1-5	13	TGTGCCAGCAGCTGGTATAGCAATCAGCCCCAGCATTTT	CASSWYSNQPQHF
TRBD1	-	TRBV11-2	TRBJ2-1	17	TGTGCCAGCAGCCCCGGACCGACAGGGGGCAGGGGGAATGAGCAGTTCTTC	CASSPGPTGGRGNEQFF
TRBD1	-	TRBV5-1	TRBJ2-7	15	TGCGCCAGCAGCTTAAACGGGGACAGGGTTTACGAGCAGTACTTC	CASSLNGDRVYEQYF
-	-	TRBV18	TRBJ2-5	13	TGTGCCAGCTCACCACCGGGCCAAGAGACCCAGTACTTC	CASSPPGQETQYF
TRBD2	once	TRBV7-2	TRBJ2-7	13	TGTGCCAGCAGTAGTAGCGGGGGCTACGAGCAGTACTTC	CASSSSGGYEQYF
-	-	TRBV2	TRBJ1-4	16	TGTGCCAGCAGTGAAGGCGTGAGGGGAGATGATGAAAAACTGTTTTTT	CASSEGVRGDDEKLFF
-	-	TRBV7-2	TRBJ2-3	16	TGTGCCAGCAGCTTAGCTCGTGCATTAGTCAGTTATACGCAGTATTTT	CASSLARALVSYTQYF